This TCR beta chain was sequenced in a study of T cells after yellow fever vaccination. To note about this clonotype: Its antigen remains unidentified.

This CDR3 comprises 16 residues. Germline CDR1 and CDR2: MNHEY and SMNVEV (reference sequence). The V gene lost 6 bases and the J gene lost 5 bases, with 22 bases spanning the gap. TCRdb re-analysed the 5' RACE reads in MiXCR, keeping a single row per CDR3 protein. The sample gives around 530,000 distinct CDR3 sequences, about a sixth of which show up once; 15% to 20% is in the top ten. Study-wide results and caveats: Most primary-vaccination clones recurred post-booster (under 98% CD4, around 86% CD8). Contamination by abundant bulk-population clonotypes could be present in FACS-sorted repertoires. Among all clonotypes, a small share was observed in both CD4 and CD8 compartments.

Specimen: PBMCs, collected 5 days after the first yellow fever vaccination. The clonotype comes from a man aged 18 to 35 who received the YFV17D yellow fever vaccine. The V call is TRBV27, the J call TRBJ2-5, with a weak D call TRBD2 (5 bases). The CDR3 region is CASSSLGPQSGETQYF. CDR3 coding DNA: TGTGCCAGCAGCTCTCTCGGGCCCCAGTCGGGGGAGACCCAGTACTTC.